The source of this T cell receptor beta chain is a study of molecular identifiers for immune sequencing clone quantification. Study-wide results and limits: Detection of one spiked Jurkat cell's TCR RNA reportedly worked in 850,000 to 1,000,000 naive cells. Effector cells had over 98% of their molecules in clones above 20 RNA copies, while naive cells had under 1%.

Sorting selected naive CD8 T cells with a CD8+CD4-CCR7+CD45RA+ phenotype. Concerning this clonotype: Its target is not known.

TCRdb re-called the PCR reads with MiXCR, one entry per CDR3 protein. The sample has tens of thousands of distinct CDR3 sequences; around a fifth are singletons. This sequence was found in a human donor in good health. Some libraries in this study had Jurkat cell RNA spiked in. The sample comprised naive CD8+ T cells from blood, with Jurkat cell RNA spiked in. Subset denoted: FACS-sorted CD8+CD4-CCR7+CD45RA+ naive T cells.

CDR3 region: CASSPGTGIGIGANVLTF. CDR3 nucleotides: TGTGCCAGCAGCCCCGGGACAGGTATTGGGATTGGGGCCAACGTCCTGACTTTC. J is TRBJ2-6 and V is TRBV27, with 8 positions matching TRBD1. Germline V CDR1 and CDR2: MNHEY, SMNVEV (reference sequence). There are 18 residues in the CDR3. Germline trimming cut 6 bases from V and 3 bases from J; bases unmatched to any gene: 13.